This passage covers 32 T cell receptor beta chains from one sample sequenced in a study of blood T cell repertoires in COVID-19 (dated by TCRdb to between 2020 and 2021). Library preparation used the immunoSEQ multiplex PCR assay. TCRdb carries this immuneACCESS record with in-frame sequences only. Its versions omit some clonotypes, under half of them owing to an unresolved V gene in the studies checked, with the rest unexplained. A total of 260,000 or so clones appear in this sample, about nine tenths of them only once. The top ten hold more than 1% of the sample. The sample taken for sequencing was PBMCs or T cells enriched from blood (not recorded which). These receptors were taken from a woman in her thirties or forties with acute COVID-19.

V usage is TRBV7-6 and J usage is TRBJ2-5, with 8 bases identical to TRBD2. V lost 1 base, J lost 3 bases, and 22 bases stayed unmatched. This CDR3 comprises 21 residues. Germline lookup yields CDR1 SGHVS and CDR2 FNYEAQ. The DNA of the CDR3 is TGTGCCAGCAGCTTAGTTAGGCCTAGCGGGTATAGGTATACGAAAAAAGAGACCCAGTACTTC. As protein: CASSLVRPSGYRYTKKETQYF.

The chain uses TRBV27 and TRBJ2-1; maybe TRBD2 (7 bases). CDR3 length: 14 residues. Between the trimmed V and J ends, which lost 0 bases and 11 bases, there was a span of 14 bases. Looked up from germline, CDR1 is MNHEY and CDR2 is SMNVEV (reference sequence). In nucleotides, the CDR3 is TGTGCCAGCAGTTTATCAACTAGGGGGGGTAAGCAGTTCTTC. Amino acid sequence: CASSLSTRGGKQFF.

This sequence joins TRBV14 and TRBJ2-2, with a weak D call TRBD2 (5 bases). V was shortened by 3 bases and J by 0 bases, with 11 bases between the two germline ends. CDR3 length: 16 amino acids. Germline loops: CDR1 SGHDN, CDR2 FVKESK. CDR3 amino acids: CASSHLRVANTGELFF. The CDR3 region has the DNA TGTGCCAGCAGCCATCTGAGGGTCGCGAACACCGGGGAGCTGTTTTTT.

This clone was seen once. The chain has TRBV7-2 and TRBJ2-7; tentative D call: TRBD2 (7 bases). V gave up 1 base and J gave up 2 bases, with 12 bases separating them. Germline-derived CDR1 and CDR2 are SGHTA and FQGNSA. The CDR3 covers 15 residues. The CDR3 DNA is TGTGCCAGCAGCTTAGAGGGGGAGGGTACCTACGAGCAGTACGTC. Translated, it gives CASSLEGEGTYEQYV.

Points on this clone: One end of the junction is discordant with germline, which a read error may explain. The rearrangement joins TRBV7-7 to TRBJ2-5; D gene unclear. Germline V gives CDR1 SSHAT, CDR2 FNYEAQ (reference sequence). This CDR3 contains 15 residues. The CDR3 region is CASSLDSASWETQYF. In nucleotides, the CDR3 is TGTGCTAGCAGCTTAGACTCGGCTAGTTGGGAGACCCAGTACTTC.

The chain recombines TRBV7-9 with TRBJ1-2, with 8 bases that match TRBD1. There are 14 residues in the CDR3. Germline V gene data show CDR1 as SEHNR and CDR2 as FQNEAQ (reference sequence). V was clipped by 4 bases and J by 8 bases; unmatched bases: 9. The CDR3 is CASSSPGQGSGYTF. DNA of the CDR3: TGTGCCAGCAGCTCCCCCGGACAGGGTAGCGGCTACACCTTC.

The chain combines TRBV19 with TRBJ1-5; 12 bases line up with TRBD1. The CDR3 runs to 17 residues. The J segment lost 5 bases and the V segment lost 4 bases, leaving 9 bases of the junction unmatched. The germline V gene has CDR1 LNHDA and CDR2 SQIVND (reference sequence). This CDR3 reads CASSKAGQGAGHQPQHF. CDR3 coding DNA: TGTGCCAGTAGTAAGGCGGGACAGGGGGCGGGTCATCAGCCCCAGCATTTT. Variable domain in full (rest from reference TRBV19 and TRBJ1-5): DGGITQSPKYLFRKEGQNVTLSCEQNLNHDAMYWYRQDPGQGLRLIYYSQIVNDFQKGDIAEGYSVSREKKESFPLTVTSAQKNPTAFYLCASSKAGQGAGHQPQHFGDGTRLSIL.

The chain combines TRBV11-2 with TRBJ1-2, with D perhaps TRBD1 (6 bases). The length of the CDR3 is 13 residues. Germline V gene sequence: CDR1 SGHAT, CDR2 FQNNGV. Trimming removed 5 bases from V and 5 bases from J, with 12 bases in between. CDR3: CASSTGQLYGYTF. The CDR3 DNA follows: TGTGCCAGCAGCACGGGACAACTATATGGCTACACCTTC. Complete variable domain (other parts from reference TRBV11-2 and TRBJ1-2): EAGVAQSPRYKIIEKRQSVAFWCNPISGHATLYWYQQILGQGPKLLIQFQNNGVVDDSQLPKDRFSAERLKGVDSTLKIQPAKLEDSAVYLCASSTGQLYGYTFGSGTRLTVV.

The chain has TRBV7-9 and TRBJ1-1; the D gene is possibly TRBD1 (6 bases). This CDR3 comprises 15 residues. Trimming removed 3 bases at V and 4 bases at J, with 15 bases between. Germline lookup yields CDR1 SEHNR and CDR2 FQNEAQ (reference sequence). For the CDR3, the DNA is TGTGCCAGCAGCTTGCAGGACAGTATCGGCACTGAAGCTTTCTTT. This translates into CASSLQDSIGTEAFF.

The V gene is TRBV4-2, the J gene TRBJ1-2; 9 nucleotides agree with TRBD1. Trimming cost V 2 bases and J 6 bases; bases outside gene matches: 4. The germline gives CDR1 LGHNA, CDR2 YNFKEQ. This CDR3 has 14 residues. The CDR3 nucleotides read TGTGCCAGCAGCCAACTGGGACAGGGCGATGGCTACACCTTC. This sequence encodes CASSQLGQGDGYTF.

CDR3 loop: CASSPISSAGARDEQYF. For the CDR3, the DNA is TGTGCCAGCAGCCCCATAAGTTCCGCAGGGGCTAGGGACGAGCAGTACTTC. This chain links TRBV28 with TRBJ2-7; D is perhaps TRBD1 (6 bases). Trimming removed 6 bases at V and 5 bases at J, with 26 bases between. The CDR3 loop spans 17 amino acids. Germline-derived CDR1 and CDR2 are MDHEN and SYDVKM.

Points on this clone: Other DNA variants within this sample encode the same CDR3. The CDR3 protein is CASSPGLAGDNEQFF. The CDR3 DNA reads TGTGCCAGCAGCCCCGGACTAGCGGGGGACAATGAGCAGTTCTTC. V gene TRBV7-9 combines with J gene TRBJ2-1; 13 bases are shared with TRBD2. This CDR3 region has 15 residues. Germline V lookup: CDR1 SEHNR, CDR2 FQNEAQ (reference sequence). The ends lost 5 bases at V and 5 bases at J; junction bases unmatched: 3. The full variable domain, with the rest looked up from reference TRBV7-9 and TRBJ2-1, is DTGVSQNPRHKITKRGQNVTFRCDPISEHNRLYWYRQTLGQGPEFLTYFQNEAQLEKSRLLSDRFSAERPKGSFSTLEIQRTEQGDSAMYLCASSPGLAGDNEQFFGPGTRLTVL.

The chain has TRBV9 and TRBJ1-3; TRBD1 aligns across 7 bases. Germline-derived CDR1 and CDR2 are SGDLS and YYNGEE. The CDR3 consists of 15 residues. V was pared by 5 bases and J by 0 bases, with 5 bases of the junction left unmatched. Here the CDR3 DNA reads TGTGCCAGCAGGACAGGGCCCGGCTCTGGAAACACCATATATTTT. It is translated as CASRTGPGSGNTIYF.

This sequence joins TRBV10-3 and TRBJ1-5, with D unclear. Germline-derived CDR1 and CDR2 are ENHRY and SYGVKD. Trimming stripped 2 bases from V and 9 bases from J, with 17 bases between. The CDR3 runs to 15 residues. The CDR3 here is CAISEGGVPNGPQHF. CDR3 nucleotide sequence: TGTGCCATCAGTGAGGGTGGTGTACCTAATGGGCCCCAGCATTTT.

The V call is TRBV5-4, the J call TRBJ2-1; 7 bases are shared with TRBD2. The trim removed 4 bases at V and 6 bases at J, leaving 7 bases unmatched. CDR1 SGHNT and CDR2 YYREEE come from the germline V gene (reference sequence). The CDR3 has 14 residues. Here the CDR3 DNA reads TGTGCCAGCAGCGGGACTAAACCGCTCAATGAGCAGTTCTTC. Amino acid sequence: CASSGTKPLNEQFF.

This rearrangement joins TRBV29-1 to TRBJ1-1; D is possibly TRBD1 (6 bases). V gave up 6 bases and J gave up 1 base, with 15 bases separating them. The CDR3 covers 14 residues. Germline V lookup: CDR1 SQVTM, CDR2 ANQGSEA. The DNA of the CDR3 is TGCAGCGTACTGACAGGCCGAGGGAACACTGAAGCTTTCTTT. It encodes CSVLTGRGNTEAFF.

The rearrangement uses TRBV28 and TRBJ1-4, with D possibly TRBD1 on 6 matching bases. The CDR3 totals 16 residues. Germline-derived CDR1 and CDR2 are MDHEN and SYDVKM. Trimming shortened V by 4 bases and J by 7 bases, and 19 bases separated the two germline ends. This CDR3 is CASSSPQGGPLEKLFF. The DNA for the CDR3 is TGTGCCAGCAGTTCCCCACAGGGAGGGCCCCTTGAAAAACTGTTTTTT.

V usage is TRBV9 and J usage is TRBJ1-5; D unclear. V was shortened by 3 bases and J by 3 bases, with 7 bases between the two germline ends. Germline values: CDR1 SGDLS, CDR2 YYNGEE. This CDR3 has 13 residues. CDR3 DNA sequence: TGTGCCAGCAGCGACAGAGTCAATCAGCCCCAGCATTTT. This codes for CASSDRVNQPQHF. Full variable domain (missing parts from reference TRBV9 and TRBJ1-5): DSGVTQTPKHLITATGQRVTLRCSPRSGDLSVYWYQQSLDQGLQFLIQYYNGEERAKGNILERFSAQQFPDLHSELNLSSLELGDSALYFCASSDRVNQPQHFGDGTRLSIL.

The V and J genes are TRBV12-3 or TRBV12-4 and TRBJ1-5, with D uncertain. The CDR3 extends over 12 amino acids. V was cut by 1 base and J by 7 bases, with 5 bases left in between. The CDR3 nucleotides are TGTGCCAGCAGTTTAGATCGGCAGCCCCAGCATTTT. Amino acids: CASSLDRQPQHF.

The chain carries TRBV6-1 and TRBJ2-3; D may be TRBD2 (5 bases). This CDR3 is 14 amino acids long. CDR1 is MNHNS, CDR2 SASEGT, per germline. V was cut by 0 bases and J by 5 bases, with 9 bases left in between. CDR3 bases: TGTGCCAGCAGTGAAGCGGTAGAGGGAGATACGCAGTATTTT. Protein: CASSEAVEGDTQYF.

A single count supports this clone. The gene calls are TRBV25-1 and TRBJ1-6; D ambiguous. Germline V CDR1 and CDR2: MGHDK, SYGVNS. The CDR3 contains 14 residues. V shed 3 bases and J shed 6 bases, with 9 bases lying between them. CDR3 DNA sequence: TGTGCCAGCAGTGAGAAATCCGGTAATTCACCCCTCCACTTT. It codes for CASSEKSGNSPLHF.

The V gene is TRBV10-1, the J gene TRBJ2-3; 9 bases fit TRBD2. This CDR3 is built from 14 residues. V dropped 5 bases and J dropped 1; count of bases not matched to a gene: 1. The germline gives CDR1 WNHNN, CDR2 SYGVQD (reference sequence). Here the CDR3 DNA reads TGCGCCAGCAGTCGGACTAGCGGCACAGATACGCAGTATTTT. Amino acid sequence: CASSRTSGTDTQYF.

This rearrangement joins TRBV7-2 to TRBJ1-5, with 7 nucleotides matching TRBD1. J was trimmed by 4 bases and V by 6 bases; bases with no gene match: 6. The CDR3 contains 14 residues. Germline V gene lookup returns CDR1 SGHTA and CDR2 FQGNSA. CDR3 sequence reads: CASRPGGPNQPQHF. CDR3 sequence (DNA): TGTGCCAGCAGGCCAGGGGGGCCAAATCAGCCCCAGCATTTT.

This rearrangement joins TRBV7-8 to TRBJ1-1; D call uncertain. The CDR3 totals 12 residues. In germline, CDR1 is SGHVS, CDR2 FQNEAQ. V lost 5 bases, J lost 4 bases, and 8 bases lay in between. For the CDR3, the DNA is TGTGCCAGCAGCCGGAGCGGCACTGAAGCTTTCTTT. It yields the protein CASSRSGTEAFF.

This CDR3 reads CASSPDRLNSPLHF. CDR3 nucleotides: TGTGCCAGCAGCCCAGACAGATTAAATTCACCCCTCCACTTT. The chain combines TRBV3-1 (or the pseudogene TRBV3-2) with TRBJ1-6, with D perhaps TRBD1 (5 bases). This CDR3 has 14 residues. V was clipped by 4 bases and J by 7 bases, with 11 bases between them. Germline values: CDR1 LGHDT, CDR2 YNNKEL (reference sequence).

The chain couples TRBV27 to TRBJ1-6; 7 nucleotides align to TRBD1. V shed 6 bases and J 8 bases; nucleotides not matched to a gene: 7. The CDR3 length is 14 residues. In germline, CDR1 is MNHEY, CDR2 SMNVEV (reference sequence). The CDR3 DNA reads as TGTGCCAGCAGCCCCGACAGGGTTGATTCACCCCTCCACTTT. The encoded protein is CASSPDRVDSPLHF.

This chain links TRBV9 with TRBJ1-2; D call uncertain. Germline V lookup: CDR1 SGDLS, CDR2 YYNGEE. This CDR3 has 13 residues. Trimming cost V 1 base and J 1 base, with 5 bases left between them. In nucleotides, the CDR3 is TGTGCCAGCAGCGTAAATAGTAACTATGGCTACACCTTC. Protein product: CASSVNSNYGYTF.

The V call is TRBV3-1 (or the pseudogene TRBV3-2), the J call TRBJ2-1; D perhaps matches TRBD1 (5 bases). V lost 4 bases to trimming and J lost 7 bases, with 17 bases between them. The CDR3 sequence is 15 residues long. Looked up from germline, CDR1 is LGHDT and CDR2 is YNNKEL (reference sequence). CDR3 DNA: TGTGCCAGCAGCCCTTGGGTGGACATTAAAAATGAGCAGTTCTTC. Protein product: CASSPWVDIKNEQFF.

This rearrangement joins TRBV7-6 to TRBJ2-3; D remains ambiguous. Per the germline V gene, CDR1 is SGHVS and CDR2 is FNYEAQ. V dropped 3 bases and J dropped 2 bases, with 6 bases sitting between them. CDR3 size: 13 residues. CDR3 amino acids: CASSFQDTDTQYF. In DNA form, the CDR3 reads TGTGCCAGCAGCTTCCAGGACACAGATACGCAGTATTTT.

J is TRBJ2-5 and V is TRBV9; 8 bases agree with TRBD2. In germline, CDR1 is SGDLS, CDR2 YYNGEE. The CDR3 contains 14 residues. The trim removed 3 bases at V and 9 bases at J, leaving 10 bases unmatched. This chain's CDR3 is CASSDSSGWGPQYF. CDR3 nucleotides: TGTGCCAGCAGCGACTCTAGCGGGTGGGGCCCCCAGTACTTC.

The chain combines TRBV10-3 with TRBJ1-1, with TRBD1 matching 9 bases. With V trimmed by 4 bases and J by 4 bases, 16 bases remained unmatched. The CDR3 spans 18 residues. The germline gives CDR1 ENHRY, CDR2 SYGVKD. DNA for the CDR3: TGTGCCATCAGTGGTACAGGGGGCCGCAGAGGTGGGTCCACTGAAGCTTTCTTT. Translation gives CAISGTGGRRGGSTEAFF.

This rearrangement joins TRBV2 to TRBJ1-2, with D uncertain. The length of the CDR3 is 15 residues. V gave up 3 bases and J gave up 6 bases, with 17 bases separating them. Germline CDR1 and CDR2: SNHLY and FYNNEI. The CDR3 DNA sequence: TGTGCCAGCAGTGATTCGGCCAATTCTGGAGATGGCTACACCTTC. This gives the protein CASSDSANSGDGYTF.